This TCR beta chain was retrieved from a study of T-cell memory formation after mild COVID-19. Whole-study findings and limits: The finding that pre-infection memory included some responding clones suggested that cross-reactive memory joined.

This clonotype has only a few counts. Antigen: not known. TCRdb re-called the 5' RACE reads with MiXCR, one entry per CDR3 protein. The sample holds roughly 450,000 distinct CDR3 sequences, roughly 18% seen once. Germline V gene data show CDR1 as SQVTM and CDR2 as ANQGSEA. There are 13 residues in the CDR3. The source material was PBMCs or a T cell subset sorted from them (not recorded which). The rearrangement uses TRBV29-1 and TRBJ2-1, with a weak D call TRBD1 (5 bases). The source is a man between 18 and 35 years old who had mild COVID-19 (a few samples of this study predate the infection). Cell type and time point are not known. The CDR3 reads CTARTGRDNEQFF. The CDR3 DNA sequence: TGCACCGCACGCACGGGCAGGGACAATGAGCAGTTCTTC.